This T cell receptor (beta chain) was sequenced in a study of T cells in localized non-small cell lung cancer. General study findings and limits: Median detection of top 100 tumor clones in adjacent lung was 55 to 60 clones. Higher blood T cell density went with longer overall survival. Since sequencing was restricted to only one region of the tumor, intratumor heterogeneity remains a possibility. In uninvolved adjacent lung, T cell clonality reached its highest value, exceeding tumor.

Some clones are missing from TCRdb's copy, which holds only in-frame ones; the method was immunoSEQ multiplex PCR. The sample carries approximately 45,000 clones, about 86% recorded once. Turning to this clone: The target antigen is unknown.

This material consisted of peripheral blood mononuclear cells, taken before any cancer treatment. This sequence originates from a man aged 40-75 years with stage III lung adenocarcinoma.

In nucleotides, the CDR3 is TGTGCCAGCAGTTACAGTAGCGGGGGAGGGGCCGGGGAGCTGTTTTTT. Protein: CASSYSSGGGAGELFF. This sequence joins TRBV6-5 and TRBJ2-2, with 9 bases that match TRBD2. This CDR3 spans 16 amino acids. The V segment lost 2 bases and the J segment 6 bases; nucleotides outside the gene matches: 7. Germline-derived CDR1 and CDR2 are MNHEY and SVGAGI.